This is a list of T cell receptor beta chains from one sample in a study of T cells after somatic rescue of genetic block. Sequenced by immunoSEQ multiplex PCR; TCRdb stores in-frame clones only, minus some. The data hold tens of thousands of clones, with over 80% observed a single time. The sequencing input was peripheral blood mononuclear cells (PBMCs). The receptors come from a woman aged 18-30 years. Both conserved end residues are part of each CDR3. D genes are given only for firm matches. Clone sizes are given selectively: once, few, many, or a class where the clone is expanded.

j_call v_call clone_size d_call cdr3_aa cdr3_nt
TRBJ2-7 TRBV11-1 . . CASSFGVTYEQYF TGTGCCAGCAGCTTCGGCGTAACCTACGAGCAGTACTTC
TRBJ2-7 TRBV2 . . CASWAGSSYEQYF TGTGCCAGCTGGGCGGGCAGCTCCTACGAGCAGTACTTC
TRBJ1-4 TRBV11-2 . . CASSLELNPTASEKLFF TGTGCCAGCAGCTTAGAGCTAAATCCTACCGCGAGTGAAAAACTGTTTTTT
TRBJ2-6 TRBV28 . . CASRVAGADSGANVLTF TGTGCCAGCAGAGTCGCAGGGGCCGACTCTGGGGCCAACGTCCTGACTTTC
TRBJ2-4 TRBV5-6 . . CASSLAQGGWLAKNIQYF TGTGCCAGCAGCTTGGCCCAGGGAGGTTGGCTGGCCAAAAACATTCAGTACTTC
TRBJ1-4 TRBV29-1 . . CSAQRANEKLFF TGCAGCGCACAGAGGGCTAATGAAAAACTGTTTTTT
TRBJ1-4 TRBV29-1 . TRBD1 CSVEDLWQGVEKLFF TGCAGCGTTGAAGATTTATGGCAGGGGGTTGAAAAACTGTTTTTT
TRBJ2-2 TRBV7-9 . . CASRPSPGSTGELFF TGTGCCAGCAGACCCTCCCCGGGGTCCACCGGGGAGCTGTTTTTT
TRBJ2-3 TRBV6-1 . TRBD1 CASSGTGATDTQYF TGTGCCAGCAGTGGGACAGGGGCCACAGATACGCAGTATTTT
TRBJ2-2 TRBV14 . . CASSPIANTGELFF TGTGCCAGCAGCCCCATAGCCAACACCGGGGAGCTGTTTTTT
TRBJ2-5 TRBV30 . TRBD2 CAWSEGLAEQETQYF TGTGCCTGGAGTGAGGGGCTAGCGGAACAAGAGACCCAGTACTTC
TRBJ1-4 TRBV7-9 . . CASRPYAGAREKLFF TGTGCCAGCAGACCCTATGCAGGGGCGAGGGAAAAACTGTTTTTT
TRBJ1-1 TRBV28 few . CASSPGYWNTEAFF TGTGCCAGCAGCCCCGGGTATTGGAACACTGAAGCTTTCTTT
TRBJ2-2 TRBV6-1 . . CASIWGTNTGELFF TGTGCCAGCATTTGGGGGACAAACACCGGGGAGCTGTTTTTT
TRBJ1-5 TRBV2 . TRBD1 CASSESGGLNQPQHF TGTGCCAGCAGTGAATCAGGGGGCCTCAATCAGCCCCAGCATTTT
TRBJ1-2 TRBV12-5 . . CASGLVPGGEDGYTF TGTGCTAGTGGTTTGGTACCGGGGGGAGAAGATGGCTACACCTTC
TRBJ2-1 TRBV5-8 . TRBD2 CASTLWGLAGAHEQFF TGTGCCAGCACCCTCTGGGGACTAGCGGGAGCCCATGAGCAGTTCTTC
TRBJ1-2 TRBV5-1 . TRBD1 CASSIGTGGHGYTF TGCGCCAGCAGTATCGGGACAGGGGGTCATGGCTACACCTTC
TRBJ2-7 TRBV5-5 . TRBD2 CASSQGLAGEYEQYF TGTGCCAGCAGCCAGGGACTAGCGGGAGAGTACGAGCAGTACTTC